Listed here is a single T cell receptor beta chain. The antigen is unknown. CDR3 size: 14 residues. Germline V gives CDR1 MNHNY, CDR2 SVGAGI (reference sequence). Germline trimming cut 9 bases from V and 2 bases from J; bases unmatched to any gene: 4. This specimen belongs to a study of cytomegalovirus exposure and HLA in healthy donors. Amplification used 60 Vbeta primers and 13 Jbeta primers. Data came from immunoSEQ multiplex PCR; TCRdb stores just in-frame clones and leaves some out. This table lists 40,000 or so clones. General study results and limits: Some V segments (TRBV6-2 and TRBV6-3 among them) were excluded as indistinguishable. A later analysis, which compared TCR beta chains of equal frequency, found the HLA-associated ones more clonally expanded. In all likelihood, a cluster of highly shared sequence variants was a sequencing artifact.

Sequences were obtained from PBMCs. This TCR came from a woman aged 25 to 45 in good health and CMV-seropositive. V gene TRBV6-6 combines with J gene TRBJ1-5, with 10 nucleotides matching TRBD1. The CDR3 loop is CASGTGVGNQPQHF. The CDR3 nucleotides are TGTGCCAGTGGGACAGGGGTGGGCAATCAGCCCCAGCATTTT.